This T cell receptor beta chain stems from a study of cytomegalovirus exposure and HLA in healthy donors. Overall study results and limits: The study flagged roughly 160 TCR beta chains as cytomegalovirus-associated.

Germline CDR1 is SQVTM and CDR2 is ANQGSEA. V was trimmed by 6 bases and J by 0 bases, leaving 18 bases between them. The CDR3 runs to 15 residues. The PCR made use of 60 Vbeta and 13 Jbeta primers. This table comes from immunoSEQ multiplex PCR, and its TCRdb copy is limited to in-frame clones, with some not included. Its table records about 67,000 clones. Comments on this clone: Its cognate antigen is unknown.

The source is a man younger than 40 in good health and CMV-seropositive. The chain is built from TRBV29-1 and TRBJ2-7, with a possible D match to TRBD2 (5 bases). The material sequenced was PBMCs. In DNA, the CDR3 is TGCAGCGTCCGAACCAGCGGCAGTGACTCCTACGAGCAGTACTTC. Translated: CSVRTSGSDSYEQYF.